The sequence of this TCR beta chain was determined in a study of regulatory T cells in long-lasting Graves disease. Building the TCR beta libraries relied on iRepertoire HTBI primers, and CDR3 regions underwent Arm-PCR. TCRdb re-derived calls from the multiplex PCR reads in MiXCR, one entry per CDR3 protein. Of about 530,000 distinct CDR3 sequences in the sample, approximately 16% were seen once. Time point defined: newly diagnosed GD, antithyroid drugs for less than 3 months. PBMC RNA was the source of the TCR library. V was clipped by 3 bases and J by 4 bases, with 12 bases between them. CDR1 is LGHDT and CDR2 is YNNKEL in the germline V gene (reference sequence). The CDR3 has 14 amino acids. This clonotype came up many times. The sample also formed part of further work on T cells in Graves' hyperthyroidism and ophthalmopathy.

Sample: peripheral blood mononuclear cells (PBMCs), taken at new diagnosis, from a patient treated with antithyroid drugs. The V call is TRBV3-1, the J call TRBJ2-5; D remains ambiguous. The source is a middle-aged woman with Graves disease. The CDR3 loop reads CASSQVSGGETQYF. The CDR3 DNA reads TGTGCCAGCAGCCAGGTCAGTGGTGGAGAGACCCAGTACTTC.